This T cell receptor beta chain was sequenced during a study of beta chain features in type 1 diabetes. Findings of the study overall: Cells with high TCR expression could be over-represented by cDNA sequencing. When Type 1 diabetes patients were examined, their TCRB CDR3s proved moderately but significantly shorter in all four CD4+ subsets.

This CDR3 comprises 15 residues. Germline CDR1 reads KGHSH; CDR2 reads LQKENI. Deletions cut 3 bases from V and 3 bases from J, with 14 bases between. Concerning this clone: Its specificity is unknown.

Expressed TCRB transcripts were sequenced, since all the RNA that had been isolated was reverse transcribed. Sequencing was performed with immunoSEQ multiplex PCR; in TCRdb, only in-frame clones are kept and a portion is missing. The sample consists of 680,000 or so clones, roughly 13% of them appearing once. The chain recombines TRBV18 with TRBJ1-2; D is perhaps TRBD1 (5 bases). The source is a man aged 18 to 29 with type 1 diabetes. Sequencing used naive CD4+ T cells from blood. DNA of the CDR3: TGTGCCAGCTCACCGGGACCTGTCGTCGACTATGGCTACACCTTC. Encoded protein: CASSPGPVVDYGYTF.